The rows below give T cell receptor delta chains drawn from one sample of a study of γδ T cells in repeated Plasmodium falciparum infection. With CATT, TCRdb re-called clones from the multiplex PCR reads. The table lists some 50,000 delta-chain clones, about 1.5% of them singletons, with roughly 9.2% in the top ten. The sample comprised gamma-delta T cells from blood. The origin of the receptors is a pool of human donors (malaria-infected and uninfected, not separated). Both conserved end residues are part of each CDR3. D genes are given only for firm matches. Expanded clones are given a class, and other clones once, few, many or no size at all.

CALGEKYWDRSDKLIF,TGTGCTCTTGGGGAAAAGTACTGGGACCGGTCCGATAAACTCATCTTT,TRDV1,TRDJ1,-,many
CALGKRSNWGIRGGYTDKLIF,TGTGCTCTTGGCAAACGGTCCAACTGGGGGATACGAGGGGGGTACACCGATAAACTCATCTTT,TRDV1,TRDJ1,TRDD3,medium-sized
CALGELTFPPLLGVSYTDKLIF,TGTGCTCTTGGGGAACTAACCTTCCCGCCCTTACTGGGGGTTTCGTACACCGATAAACTCATCTTT,TRDV1,TRDJ1,TRDD3,many
CALGEFIPTVPPYRGGTTDKLIF,TGTGCTCTTGGGGAATTTATCCCTACTGTCCCCCCCTACCGTGGGGGCACAACCGATAAACTCATCTTT,TRDV1,TRDJ1,-,many
CACDKLGDKTNTDKLIF,TGTGCCTGTGACAAACTGGGGGATAAAACTAACACCGATAAACTCATCTTT,TRDV2,TRDJ1,TRDD3,medium-sized
CALGVLPGVHTDKLIF,TGTGCTCTTGGGGTACTTCCGGGGGTTCACACCGATAAACTCATCTTT,TRDV1,TRDJ1,-,many
CALGDVDDPTYPQGSPHAGYTDKLIF,TGTGCTCTTGGGGATGTGGATGATCCTACGTACCCTCAGGGTTCCCCCCATGCCGGATACACCGATAAACTCATCTTT,TRDV1,TRDJ1,-,medium-sized
CALGENHSSWRSTSALSAGRLIF,TGTGCTCTTGGGGAAAACCATAGCTCCTGGCGGTCGACGAGCGCTCTTTCGGCCGGACGACTCATCTTT,TRDV1,TRDJ1,-,many
CACDPIPTRHRADKLIF,TGTGCCTGTGACCCGATTCCTACCCGGCACAGGGCCGATAAACTCATCTTT,TRDV2,TRDJ1,TRDD2,many
CALGDIATPYGGVGIDPFGGPRLIF,TGTGCTCTTGGGGACATAGCTACTCCCTACGGTGGTGTTGGGATAGACCCCTTTGGTGGTCCTAGACTCATCTTT,TRDV1,TRDJ1,-,-
CALGEHRTRLGALLILDKLIF,TGTGCTCTTGGGGAACACCGCACGCGACTGGGGGCTCTCCTTATCTTGGATAAACTCATCTTT,TRDV1,TRDJ1,TRDD3,many
CALGELRRRPPSPYWTGGYAIGTDKLIF,TGTGCTCTTGGGGAACTAAGGCGGCGGCCGCCTTCTCCCTATTGGACTGGGGGATACGCCATCGGTACCGATAAACTCATCTTT,TRDV1,TRDJ1,TRDD3,many
CACDTVLGDTHNSWDTRQMFF,TGTGCCTGTGACACTGTACTGGGGGATACTCACAACTCCTGGGACACCCGACAGATGTTTTTC,TRDV2,TRDJ3,TRDD3,many
CALGTPPRGRYWGILSPGTDKLIF,TGTGCTCTTGGGACTCCGCCGAGGGGGCGGTACTGGGGGATACTCTCCCCGGGCACCGATAAACTCATCTTT,TRDV1,TRDJ1,TRDD3,many
CALGSTYPLGDKLIF,TGTGCTCTTGGGTCCACTTACCCGCTGGGGGATAAACTCATCTTT,TRDV1,TRDJ1,-,many
CALGERERLHSNGGKLPGLIF,TGTGCTCTTGGGGAACGAGAGCGCCTACATTCGAACGGGGGGAAACTGCCCGGACTCATCTTT,TRDV1,TRDJ1,-,many
CACDTLYPTKGDTDSYTDKLIF,TGTGCCTGTGACACCCTTTACCCTACTAAGGGGGATACAGACTCGTACACCGATAAACTCATCTTT,TRDV2,TRDJ1,TRDD3,many
CALGELRDTGTDKLIF,TGTGCTCTTGGGGAGCTGAGGGATACGGGTACCGATAAACTAATCTTT,TRDV1,TRDJ1,TRDD3,many
CACGLGDIFGSADKLIF,TGTGCCTGCGGACTGGGGGATATTTTTGGGTCCGCCGATAAACTCATCTTT,TRDV2,TRDJ1,TRDD3,medium-sized
CACDTVPRLTGGETDKLIF,TGTGCCTGTGACACCGTCCCTCGCCTAACTGGGGGAGAGACCGATAAACTCATCTTT,TRDV2,TRDJ1,TRDD3,many
CALGDLHRVDWGIFGDKLIF,TGTGCTCTTGGGGACCTCCACCGGGTAGACTGGGGGATATTCGGCGATAAACTCATCTTT,TRDV1,TRDJ1,TRDD3,few
CALGEYLPITEGYLPHFYTDKLIF,TGTGCTCTTGGGGAATACCTTCCTATTACTGAGGGATACTTACCGCACTTTTACACCGATAAACTCATCTTT,TRDV1,TRDJ1,-,medium-sized
CALGELIAHPLIRGDKLIF,TGTGCTCTTGGGGAACTAATTGCCCACCCCCTGATTAGGGGCGATAAACTCATCTTT,TRDV1,TRDJ1,-,many
CALGARRSRVDPTSYTDKLIF,TGTGCTCTTGGTGCTAGGAGGTCCCGGGTCGACCCGACCTCGTACACCGATAAACTCATCTTT,TRDV1,TRDJ1,-,many
CALGEFPRWWGGDTDKLIF,TGTGCTCTTGGGGAGTTCCCCCGTTGGTGGGGGGGCGACACCGATAAACTCATCTTT,TRDV1,TRDJ1,-,many
CALGELEVHWGIRTDKLIF,TGTGCTCTTGGGGAACTAGAAGTACACTGGGGGATACGAACCGATAAACTCATCTTT,TRDV1,TRDJ1,TRDD3,many
CAFCSLRFTGGAYTDKLIF,TGTGCCTTTTGTTCCCTACGTTTTACTGGGGGAGCGTACACCGATAAACTCATCTTT,TRDV3,TRDJ1,TRDD3,many
CALGLFRISYWGIRVGTDKLIF,TGTGCTCTTGGGCTTTTCCGCATATCTTACTGGGGGATACGCGTGGGTACCGATAAACTCATCTTT,TRDV1,TRDJ1,TRDD3,many
CALGEQGLPTLWGATGDNTDKLIF,TGTGCTCTTGGGGAACAGGGCCTTCCTACGCTCTGGGGTGCTACTGGGGACAACACCGATAAACTCATCTTT,TRDV1,TRDJ1,TRDD2,many
CALGELCLLYTDKLIF,TGTGCTCTTGGGGAACTGTGTTTGCTGTACACCGATAAACTCATCTTT,TRDV1,TRDJ1,-,many
CALGEEGGSTGGYEVFSSWDTRQMFF,TGTGCTCTTGGGGAAGAGGGGGGGAGTACTGGGGGATACGAAGTATTTTCCTCCTGGGACACCCGACAGATGTTTTTC,TRDV1,TRDJ3,TRDD3,many
CALGECCGCSLWDPKGADKLIF,TGTGCTCTTGGGGAATGTTGCGGGTGTTCACTCTGGGACCCAAAGGGCGCCGATAAACTCATCTTT,TRDV1,TRDJ1,-,many
CALGDNISILPGGPPSYTDKLIF,TGTGCTCTTGGGGACAACATTTCTATTCTGCCCGGGGGACCCCCGTCGTACACCGATAAACTCATCTTT,TRDV1,TRDJ1,-,many
CALGELILAGLVRGAVPTDKLIF,TGTGCTCTTGGGGAACTCATACTCGCGGGGTTAGTTCGTGGCGCCGTTCCCACCGATAAACTCATCTTT,TRDV1,TRDJ1,-,many
CACDGLPLLKSMGDTRIGADKLIF,TGTGCCTGTGACGGCCTTCCATTACTGAAAAGTATGGGGGATACGCGTATTGGCGCCGATAAACTCATCTTT,TRDV2,TRDJ1,TRDD3,-
CACDTVSGGYADMITDKLIF,TGTGCCTGTGACACCGTATCTGGGGGATACGCGGATATGATTACCGATAAACTCATCTTT,TRDV2,TRDJ1,TRDD3,many
CALGEYIIIPSFCTGGPKGLYTDKLIF,TGTGCTCTTGGGGAATATATAATTATTCCTTCCTTCTGTACTGGGGGACCTAAGGGACTGTACACCGATAAACTCATCTTT,TRDV1,TRDJ1,TRDD3,many
CALGEGPFFEYWGMLLDKLIF,TGTGCTCTTGGGGAAGGGCCCTTTTTTGAGTACTGGGGGATGCTCCTTGATAAACTCATCTTT,TRDV1,TRDJ1,TRDD3,many
CALGEPQFRTPQLIF,TGTGCTCTTGGGGAACCCCAGTTCCGTACCCCTCAACTCATCTTT,TRDV1,TRDJ1,-,medium-sized
CALGEPLFPFYGGYSDKLIF,TGTGCTCTTGGGGAACCCCTCTTTCCTTTTTATGGGGGATACTCCGATAAACTCATCTTT,TRDV1,TRDJ1,TRDD3,many
CACDSVRNFLGDSLELIF,TGTGCCTGTGACTCTGTTCGCAACTTTCTGGGGGATAGCCTTGAACTCATCTTT,TRDV2,TRDJ1,TRDD3,many
CALGGATTGGSFYTDKLIF,TGTGCTCTTGGGGGGGCTACGACTGGGGGATCATTCTACACCGATAAACTCATCTTT,TRDV1,TRDJ1,TRDD3,many
CACDLLGGEYTDKLIF,TGTGCCTGTGACCTACTGGGGGGGGAGTACACCGATAAACTCATCTTT,TRDV2,TRDJ1,TRDD3,many
CACDPVLGDRRKYTDKLIF,TGTGCCTGTGACCCCGTACTGGGGGATCGAAGGAAGTACACCGATAAACTCATCTTT,TRDV2,TRDJ1,TRDD3,medium-sized
CACDPVGLRRADKLIF,TGTGCCTGTGACCCCGTTGGGCTCAGGCGGGCCGATAAACTCATCTTT,TRDV2,TRDJ1,-,many
CACDRPIALGDTRRTDKLIF,TGTGCCTGTGACCGCCCAATAGCTCTGGGGGATACGAGGAGAACCGATAAACTCATCTTT,TRDV2,TRDJ1,TRDD3,many
CALGENRGDDKLIF,TGTGCTCTTGGGGAGAATAGAGGGGACGATAAACTCATCTTT,TRDV1,TRDJ1,-,many
CALGTTMLPTSGDRMSSWDTRQMFF,TGTGCTCTTGGGACTACCATGCTTCCTACTTCGGGGGATAGGATGAGCTCCTGGGACACCCGACAGATGTTTTTC,TRDV1,TRDJ3,-,many
CALGSPGGYGPPYTDKLIF,TGTGCTCTTGGGTCCCCAGGGGGATACGGTCCTCCGTACACCGATAAACTCATCTTT,TRDV1,TRDJ1,TRDD3,medium-sized
CALGGRRFQRTGGYTDKLIF,TGTGCTCTTGGGGGGAGGAGATTCCAACGTACTGGGGGATACACCGATAAACTCATCTTT,TRDV1,TRDJ1,TRDD3,medium-sized
CACDTLGDTKYTDKLIF,TGTGCCTGTGACACTCTGGGGGATACTAAGTACACCGATAAACTCATCTTT,TRDV2,TRDJ1,TRDD3,many
CALGTIFAGGGYWYTDKLIF,TGTGCTCTTGGGACCATCTTTGCCGGGGGAGGTTACTGGTACACCGATAAACTCATCTTT,TRDV1,TRDJ1,-,medium-sized
CACDTLLGDTSWDTRQMFF,TGTGCCTGTGACACCTTACTGGGGGATACCTCCTGGGACACCCGACAGATGTTTTTC,TRDV2,TRDJ3,TRDD3,many
CALGEPRRFTGGFYTDKLIF,TGTGCTCTTGGGGAACCAAGGCGCTTTACTGGGGGATTCTACACCGATAAACTCATCTTT,TRDV1,TRDJ1,TRDD3,medium-sized
CACDPTYTGGYAPGSWDTRQMFF,TGTGCCTGTGATCCTACGTATACTGGGGGATACGCCCCCGGCTCCTGGGACACCCGACAGATGTTTTTC,TRDV2,TRDJ3,TRDD3,many